This T cell receptor beta chain was identified in a study of blood T cells in healthy people across ages. Study-wide findings and caveats: Donors of long life had a larger count of naive CD4+ cells and greater diversity than aged donors. Naive and antigen-experienced cells were not separated, limiting conclusive comparison.

As for this clonotype: The antigen is unknown.

V was pared by 1 base and J by 4 bases, with 10 bases between. The V gene's germline CDR1 is MGHDK and CDR2 SYGVNS. There are 14 residues in the CDR3. Next came a second PCR, run for roughly 6 to 11 cycles, which used a sample-barcoded 5' primer along with a J-beta primer mix. TCRdb processed the 5' RACE reads anew with MiXCR; each CDR3 protein has one entry. The sample has about 1.4 million distinct CDR3 sequences, approximately 59% seen once; the top ten hold over 5%. This receptor was identified in a man in his late teens or twenties in good health. The V call is TRBV25-1, the J call TRBJ1-1; maybe TRBD1 (6 bases). The specimen sequenced was blood. The CDR3 sequence: CASSESQGLTEAFF. The CDR3 nucleotides read TGTGCCAGCAGTGAATCCCAGGGGCTCACTGAAGCTTTCTTT.